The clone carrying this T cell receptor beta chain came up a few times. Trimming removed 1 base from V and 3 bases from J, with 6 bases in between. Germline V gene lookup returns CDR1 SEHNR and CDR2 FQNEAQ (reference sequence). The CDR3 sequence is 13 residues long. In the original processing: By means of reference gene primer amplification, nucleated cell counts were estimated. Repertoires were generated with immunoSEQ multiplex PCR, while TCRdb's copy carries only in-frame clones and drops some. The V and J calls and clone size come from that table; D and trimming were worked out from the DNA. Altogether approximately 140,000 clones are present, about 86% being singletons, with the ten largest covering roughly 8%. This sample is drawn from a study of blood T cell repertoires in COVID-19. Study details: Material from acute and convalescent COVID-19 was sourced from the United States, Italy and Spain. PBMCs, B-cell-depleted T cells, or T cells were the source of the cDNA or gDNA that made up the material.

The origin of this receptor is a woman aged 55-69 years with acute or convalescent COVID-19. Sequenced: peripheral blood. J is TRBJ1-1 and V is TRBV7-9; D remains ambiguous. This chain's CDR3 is CASSLEQHTEAFF. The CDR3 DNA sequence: TGTGCCAGCAGCTTAGAACAGCACACTGAAGCTTTCTTT.